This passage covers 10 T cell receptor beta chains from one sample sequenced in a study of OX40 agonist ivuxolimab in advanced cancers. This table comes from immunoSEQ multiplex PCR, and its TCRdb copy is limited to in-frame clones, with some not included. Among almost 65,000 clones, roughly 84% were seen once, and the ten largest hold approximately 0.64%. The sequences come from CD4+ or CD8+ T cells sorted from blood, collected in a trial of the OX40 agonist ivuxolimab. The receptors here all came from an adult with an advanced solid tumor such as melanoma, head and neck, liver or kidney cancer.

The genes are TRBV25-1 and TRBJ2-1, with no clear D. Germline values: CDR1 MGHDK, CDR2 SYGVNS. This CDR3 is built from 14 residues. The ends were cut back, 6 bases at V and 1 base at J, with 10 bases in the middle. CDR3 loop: CASRKEESYNEQFF. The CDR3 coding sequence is TGTGCCAGCAGGAAGGAAGAATCCTACAATGAGCAGTTCTTC.

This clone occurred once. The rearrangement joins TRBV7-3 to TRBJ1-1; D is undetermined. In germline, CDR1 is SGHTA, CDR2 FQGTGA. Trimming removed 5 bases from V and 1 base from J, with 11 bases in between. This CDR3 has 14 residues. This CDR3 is CASSPGHQNTEAFF. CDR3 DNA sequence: TGTGCCAGCAGCCCTGGGCACCAGAACACTGAAGCTTTCTTT.

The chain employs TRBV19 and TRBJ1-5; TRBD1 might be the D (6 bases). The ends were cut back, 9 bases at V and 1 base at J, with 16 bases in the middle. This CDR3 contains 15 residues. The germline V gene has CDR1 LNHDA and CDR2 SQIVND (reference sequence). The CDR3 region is CASGTGLGSNQPQHF. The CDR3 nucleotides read TGTGCCAGCGGAACAGGGCTTGGGAGCAATCAGCCCCAGCATTTT.

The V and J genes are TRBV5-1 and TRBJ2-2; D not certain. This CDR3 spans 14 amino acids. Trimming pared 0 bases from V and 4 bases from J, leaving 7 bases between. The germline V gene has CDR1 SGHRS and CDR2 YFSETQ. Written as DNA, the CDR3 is TGCGCCAGCAGCTTGGCCACGGTCACCGGGGAGCTGTTTTTT. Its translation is CASSLATVTGELFF.

This CDR3 reads CASSTIAGGGVETQYF. CDR3 DNA: TGTGCCAGCAGCACAATAGCGGGAGGGGGCGTGGAGACCCAGTACTTC. The genes are TRBV7-2 and TRBJ2-5; 11 positions agree with TRBD2. After removal of 5 bases from V and 5 bases from J, the junction contained 10 bases not matched to a gene. This CDR3 is 16 amino acids long. Germline CDR1 is SGHTA and CDR2 is FQGNSA. Based on the CDR3 plus reference TRBV7-2 and TRBJ2-5, the full variable domain is GAGVSQSPSNKVTEKGKDVELRCDPISGHTALYWYRQSLGQGLEFLIYFQGNSAPDKSGLPSDRFSAERTGGSVSTLTIQRTQQEDSAVYLCASSTIAGGGVETQYFGPGTRLLVL.

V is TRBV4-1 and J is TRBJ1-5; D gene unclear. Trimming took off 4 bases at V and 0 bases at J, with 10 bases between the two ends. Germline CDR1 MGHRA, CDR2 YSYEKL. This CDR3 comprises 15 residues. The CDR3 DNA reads TGCGCCAGCAGCCCAAGGGTGTATAGCAATCAGCCCCAGCATTTT. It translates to CASSPRVYSNQPQHF.

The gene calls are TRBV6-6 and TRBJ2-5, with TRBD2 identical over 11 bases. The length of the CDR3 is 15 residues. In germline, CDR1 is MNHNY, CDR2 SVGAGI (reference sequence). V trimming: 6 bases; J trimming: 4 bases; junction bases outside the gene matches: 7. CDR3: CASSKTSGVGETQYF. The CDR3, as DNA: TGTGCCAGCAGCAAGACTAGCGGGGTGGGAGAGACCCAGTACTTC.

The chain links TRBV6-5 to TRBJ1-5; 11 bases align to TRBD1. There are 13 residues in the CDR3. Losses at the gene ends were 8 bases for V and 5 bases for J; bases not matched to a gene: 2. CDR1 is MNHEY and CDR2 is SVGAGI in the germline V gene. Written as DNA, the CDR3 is TGTGCCAGCGGGACAGGGGGTCATCAGCCCCAGCATTTT. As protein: CASGTGGHQPQHF.

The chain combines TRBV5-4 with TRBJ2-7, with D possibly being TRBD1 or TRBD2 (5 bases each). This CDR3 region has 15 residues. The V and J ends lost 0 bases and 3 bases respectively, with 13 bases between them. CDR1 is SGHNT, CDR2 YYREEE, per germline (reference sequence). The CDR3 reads CASSLGGRGDYEQYF. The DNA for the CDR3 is TGTGCCAGCAGCTTGGGTGGCAGAGGGGACTACGAGCAGTACTTC.

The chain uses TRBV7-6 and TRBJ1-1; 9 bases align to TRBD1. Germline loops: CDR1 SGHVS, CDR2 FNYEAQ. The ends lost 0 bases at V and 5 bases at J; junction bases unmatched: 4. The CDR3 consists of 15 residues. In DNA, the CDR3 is TGTGCCAGCAGCTTAGCGACAGGGGGGGGAACTGAAGCTTTCTTT. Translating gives CASSLATGGGTEAFF.